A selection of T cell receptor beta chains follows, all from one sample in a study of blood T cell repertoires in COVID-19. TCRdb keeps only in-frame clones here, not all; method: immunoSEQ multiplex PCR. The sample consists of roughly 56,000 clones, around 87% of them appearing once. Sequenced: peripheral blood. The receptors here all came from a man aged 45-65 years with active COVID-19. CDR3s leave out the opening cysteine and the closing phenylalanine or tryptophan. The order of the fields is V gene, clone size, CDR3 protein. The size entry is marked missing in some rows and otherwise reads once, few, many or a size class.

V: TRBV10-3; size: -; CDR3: AISERFQGPEKLF
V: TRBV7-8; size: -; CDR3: ASSLVGRSEFQETQY
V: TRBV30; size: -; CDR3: AWRLRNEKLF
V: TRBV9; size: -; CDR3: ASSVEMDINSGNTIY
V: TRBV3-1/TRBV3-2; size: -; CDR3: ASSPRLGAGGFNEQF
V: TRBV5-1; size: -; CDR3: ASSFGAGVTGELF
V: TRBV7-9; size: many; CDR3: ASSHARTVTGYT
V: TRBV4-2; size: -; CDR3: ASSQEGSQPQH
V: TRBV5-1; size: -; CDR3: ASSLGAGDTQY
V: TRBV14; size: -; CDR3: ASSQVEGRTYEQY
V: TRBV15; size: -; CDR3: ATSRDSGLRGGNTIY
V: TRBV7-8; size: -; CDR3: ASSLGGRVYEQY
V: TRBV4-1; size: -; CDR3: ASSPLGTGYGNTIY
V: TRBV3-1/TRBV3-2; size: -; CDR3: ASSWASDTDTQY
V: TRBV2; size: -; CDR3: ASSGRPALLAGVEQF
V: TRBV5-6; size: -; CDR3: ASSLAGGTNTGELF
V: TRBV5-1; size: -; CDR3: ASSLTGSYEQY
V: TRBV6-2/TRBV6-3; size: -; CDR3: ASSRTSGHNEQF
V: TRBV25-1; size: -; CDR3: ASSGGRGTYNSPLH
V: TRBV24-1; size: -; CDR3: ATSQPGNGELF
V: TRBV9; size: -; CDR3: ASSVGGQYNEQF
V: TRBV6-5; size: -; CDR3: ASSYSRGQEAF
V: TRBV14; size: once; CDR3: ASSLVTGVEQF
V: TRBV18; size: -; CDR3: ASSPTGEATGELF
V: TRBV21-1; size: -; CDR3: ASSKLGGMGLAGINEQF
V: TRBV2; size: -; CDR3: ASTATGKQETQY
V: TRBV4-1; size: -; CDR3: ASSHVQGNTEAF
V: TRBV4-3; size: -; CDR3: ASSQEVGRGGQDTQY